These 9 T cell receptor beta chains were all obtained from the same sample, sequenced in a study of neurological immune-mediated disorders. Each CDR3 protein gets one entry after TCRdb re-called the 5' RACE reads with MiXCR. The table records tens of thousands of distinct CDR3 sequences, roughly 10% of them present only once. Input material: PBMCs. The receptors originated from a man aged 50 to 59 in good health.

Only one count was recorded for this clonotype. A read error is likely, as this CDR3 ends without the conserved phenylalanine or tryptophan. The chain combines TRBV12-3 or TRBV12-4 with TRBJ1-2; D ambiguous. This CDR3 contains 14 residues. DNA of the CDR3: TGTGCCAGCAGTTTTGTTGGCGAAGGGTATGGATACACCTTA. It translates to CASSFVGEGYGYTL.

This clonotype was counted only a few times. The rearrangement joins TRBV19 to TRBJ1-1; 9 bases align to TRBD1. CDR3 length: 14 residues. Germline CDR1 LNHDA, CDR2 SQIVND (reference sequence). V gave up 4 bases and J gave up 5 bases; unmatched junction bases: 5. The CDR3 DNA reads TGTGCCAGTAGTACACAGGGGGCTGTAACTGAAGCTTTCTTT. This codes for CASSTQGAVTEAFF.

This clonotype was detected many times. J is TRBJ2-3 and V is TRBV20-1; 10 bases are shared with TRBD2. V was clipped by 6 bases and J by 3 bases; unmatched bases: 12. The CDR3 is made up of 16 amino acids. Germline values: CDR1 DFQATT, CDR2 SNEGSKA (reference sequence). The CDR3 protein is CSAYDLAGVGTDTQYF. The CDR3 nucleotides are TGCAGTGCATATGATCTAGCGGGAGTTGGGACAGATACGCAGTATTTT.

The sample holds a few counts of this clonotype. The V gene is TRBV14, the J gene TRBJ2-7; 9 bases map to TRBD1. The CDR3 runs 15 residues. The V gene's germline CDR1 is SGHDN and CDR2 FVKESK. V was pared by 3 bases and J by 0 bases, with 3 bases of the junction left unmatched. The CDR3 DNA reads as TGTGCCAGCAGCCAGGGGACAGGGAGCTCCTACGAGCAGTACTTC. Translation: CASSQGTGSSYEQYF.

This clonotype was recorded many times. The V and J genes are TRBV5-1 and TRBJ1-1; a possible D gene is TRBD1 (5 bases). Germline assignment: CDR1 SGHRS and CDR2 YFSETQ. Trimming took 0 bases from V and 1 from J, leaving 19 bases between them. The CDR3 has 18 amino acids. The CDR3 loop reads CASSLDFWGGQGNTEAFF. The CDR3 DNA sequence: TGCGCCAGCAGCTTGGACTTCTGGGGCGGGCAGGGGAACACTGAAGCTTTCTTT.

This clonotype was seen many times. The chain employs TRBV6-2 or TRBV6-3 and TRBJ2-1; 8 positions agree with TRBD1. CDR1 and CDR2 (germline): MNHEY, SVGEGT. Trimming took 6 bases from V and 7 from J; bases not matched to a gene: 5. This CDR3 comprises 13 residues. The CDR3 reads CASRSTGGNEQFF. CDR3 sequence (DNA): TGTGCCAGCAGATCAACAGGGGGGAATGAGCAGTTCTTC.

The table lists this clonotype with many counts. V and J are TRBV3-1 and TRBJ2-1, with 12 bases lining up with TRBD1. The germline V gene encodes CDR1 LGHDT and CDR2 YNNKEL (reference sequence). After removal of 3 bases from V and 7 bases from J, the junction contained 13 bases not matched to a gene. The CDR3 sequence is 18 residues long. This CDR3 reads CASSQGVPGQGAGNEQFF. The CDR3 nucleotides read TGTGCCAGCAGCCAGGGGGTCCCGGGACAGGGGGCTGGGAATGAGCAGTTCTTC.

This clonotype has at least ten counts. The chain joins TRBV20-1 to TRBJ2-7; 9 bases map to TRBD2. Germline lookup yields CDR1 DFQATT and CDR2 SNEGSKA (reference sequence). CDR3 length: 14 amino acids. The CDR3 here is CSPIQWASGDEQYF. CDR3 nucleotide sequence: TGCAGCCCCATCCAATGGGCTAGCGGGGACGAGCAGTACTTC.

This clonotype came up many times. The chain is built from TRBV5-6 and TRBJ2-2; no clear D. Germline lookup yields CDR1 SGHDT and CDR2 YYEEEE. With 3 bases removed from V and 6 bases from J, the gap between germline ends came to 6 bases. This CDR3 is built from 12 residues. As DNA, the CDR3 is TGTGCCAGCAGCTGGTCGTCCGGGGAGCTGTTTTTT. Protein sequence: CASSWSSGELFF.